Presented here are 15 T cell receptor beta chains from one specimen sequenced in a study of cytomegalovirus exposure and HLA in healthy donors (dated by TCRdb to between 2016 and 2019). Libraries were made using the immunoSEQ multiplex PCR assay. The multiplex PCR relied on a mix of 60 forward primers for TCR Vbeta segments and 13 reverse primers for TCR Jbeta segments. The table was pulled from immuneACCESS by TCRdb, which kept in-frame rearrangements only. Such tables lose some clones; where checked, under half of the loss comes from unresolved V genes, and the rest has no known cause. The sample table shows around 94,000 clones, and about 62% are seen once. Of the sample, approximately 4.8% is held by the ten largest clones. Sequenced sample: PBMCs. These TCRs come from a human donor in good health.

This clone was picked up one time. The genes are TRBV11-2 and TRBJ1-2; 7 nucleotides agree with TRBD1. V dropped 5 bases and J dropped 8; count of bases not matched to a gene: 8. Germline V gene sequence: CDR1 SGHAT, CDR2 FQNNGV. The length of the CDR3 is 13 residues. The CDR3 nucleotides are TGTGCCAGCAGCGCCTACAGGGGTCGGGGCTACACCTTC. Translation: CASSAYRGRGYTF.

The chain combines TRBV2 with TRBJ2-1, with D tentatively TRBD2 (6 bases). V lost 6 bases, J lost 6 bases, and 12 bases lay in between. The CDR3 consists of 13 residues. The germline V gene encodes CDR1 SNHLY and CDR2 FYNNEI. The DNA of the CDR3 is TGTGCCAGCAGGTTTACGGGAGTCAATGAGCAGTTCTTC. It encodes CASRFTGVNEQFF.

This chain links TRBV7-9 with TRBJ2-7, with 7 bases matching TRBD2. This CDR3 contains 12 residues. After removal of 6 bases from V and 5 bases from J, the junction contained 4 bases not matched to a gene. Germline V gene lookup returns CDR1 SEHNR and CDR2 FQNEAQ (reference sequence). In DNA form, the CDR3 reads TGTGCCAGCAGTAAGGGGACTAACGAGCAGTACTTC. Protein product: CASSKGTNEQYF. Full variable domain (missing parts from reference TRBV7-9 and TRBJ2-7): DTGVSQNPRHKITKRGQNVTFRCDPISEHNRLYWYRQTLGQGPEFLTYFQNEAQLEKSRLLSDRFSAERPKGSFSTLEIQRTEQGDSAMYLCASSKGTNEQYFGPGTRLTVT.

On this clone itself: The missing conserved phenylalanine or tryptophan at the end of this CDR3 makes a read error likely. This chain links TRBV6-5 with TRBJ1-1; D possibly corresponds to TRBD1 (5 bases). The CDR3 runs to 12 residues. Trimming removed 6 bases from V and 7 bases from J, with 12 bases in between. Germline values: CDR1 MNHEY, CDR2 SVGAGI. The CDR3 sequence: CASRDKTDEAFL. The CDR3 DNA reads TGTGCCAGCAGGGATAAGACAGATGAAGCTTTCCTT.

This rearrangement joins TRBV19 to TRBJ1-5; 8 nucleotides align to TRBD1. Trimming removed 5 bases from V and 2 bases from J; junction bases left unmatched: 5. There are 15 residues in the CDR3. CDR1 is LNHDA and CDR2 is SQIVND in the germline V gene (reference sequence). CDR3: CASSWEDRGNQPQHF. Here the CDR3 DNA reads TGTGCCAGTAGTTGGGAGGACAGGGGCAATCAGCCCCAGCATTTT.

This clone was observed a handful of times. CDR3 in amino acids: CATSSRGSGYTF. Written as DNA, the CDR3 is TGTGCCACCTCAAGTCGGGGTTCGGGCTACACCTTC. The genes are TRBV28 and TRBJ1-2; no reliable D call. This CDR3 spans 12 amino acids. The V end lost 10 bases, the J end lost 8 bases, and 17 bases lay between the germline ends. The germline CDR1 and CDR2 sequences are MDHEN and SYDVKM.

The rearrangement uses TRBV9 and TRBJ2-5; 7 bases line up with TRBD1. Germline V gene data show CDR1 as SGDLS and CDR2 as YYNGEE. This CDR3 is built from 14 residues. J was trimmed by 3 bases and V by 4 bases; bases with no gene match: 6. The CDR3 region has the DNA TGTGCCAGCAGCCCACGGGACAGAAAAGAGACCCAGTACTTC. Its translation is CASSPRDRKETQYF.

The rearrangement uses TRBV28 and TRBJ1-1, with 7 nucleotides matching TRBD1. V was pared by 5 bases and J by 1 base, with 7 bases of the junction left unmatched. The CDR3 consists of 15 residues. Germline-derived CDR1 and CDR2 are MDHEN and SYDVKM. This chain's CDR3 is CASSPKTGRNTEAFF. In nucleotides, the CDR3 is TGTGCCAGCAGTCCCAAGACAGGGAGGAACACTGAAGCTTTCTTT.

This chain joins TRBV6-5 and TRBJ2-7, with D perhaps matching TRBD2 (7 bases). CDR3 length: 13 residues. The V and J ends lost 5 bases and 3 bases respectively, with 11 bases between them. Germline CDR1 is MNHEY and CDR2 is SVGAGI. The CDR3 bases are TGTGCCAGCAGTCGAAGGGGGGGCTACGAGCAGTACTTC. Amino acids: CASSRRGGYEQYF.

This chain links TRBV10-2 with TRBJ1-6; perhaps TRBD1 as D (6 bases). Germline CDR1 and CDR2: WSHSY and SAAADI. V lost 10 bases to trimming and J lost 7 bases, with 17 bases between them. CDR3 length equals 14 residues. The CDR3 DNA is TGCGCCACCAAGGACAGTGGGTTAAATTCACCCCTCCACTTT. Its translation is CATKDSGLNSPLHF.

The chain couples TRBV19 to TRBJ1-4, with D tentatively TRBD1 (5 bases). Germline CDR1 and CDR2: LNHDA and SQIVND (reference sequence). V lost 7 bases to trimming and J lost 5 bases, with 11 bases between them. CDR3 length: 13 amino acids. This CDR3 reads CASKKGYNEKLFF. The CDR3 DNA sequence: TGTGCCAGTAAGAAGGGGTACAATGAAAAACTGTTTTTT.

The chain combines TRBV11-3 with TRBJ2-2, with D perhaps matching TRBD1 (6 bases). CDR1 is SGHNT, CDR2 YENEEA, per germline. The length of the CDR3 is 13 residues. The V end lost 5 bases, the J end lost 9 bases, and 13 bases lay between the germline ends. The CDR3: CASSTTTGRELFF. CDR3 nucleotide sequence: TGTGCCAGCAGCACGACGACAGGCAGGGAGCTGTTTTTT.

This clone was counted between two and nine times. The J gene is TRBJ1-1, the V gene TRBV7-2, with D uncertain. Germline CDR1 SGHTA, CDR2 FQGNSA. This CDR3 region has 14 residues. Trimming left V 1 base short and J 1 base short, with 7 bases between. The CDR3 is CASSLDIRNTEAFF. As DNA, the CDR3 is TGTGCCAGCAGCTTAGATATTCGGAACACTGAAGCTTTCTTT.

A single count supports this clone. The chain joins TRBV7-9 to TRBJ1-2; D unresolved. V was pared by 1 base and J by 6 bases, with 6 bases between. The V gene's germline CDR1 is SEHNR and CDR2 FQNEAQ (reference sequence). The CDR3 has 12 amino acids. The CDR3 nucleotides are TGTGCCAGCAGCTTAGATTTAGATGGCTACACCTTC. Its translation: CASSLDLDGYTF. Filled out from reference TRBV7-9 and TRBJ1-2, the complete variable domain reads DTGVSQNPRHKITKRGQNVTFRCDPISEHNRLYWYRQTLGQGPEFLTYFQNEAQLEKSRLLSDRFSAERPKGSFSTLEIQRTEQGDSAMYLCASSLDLDGYTFGSGTRLTVV.

The V and J genes are TRBV4-2 and TRBJ1-6; D perhaps matches TRBD1 (6 bases). Trimming left V 1 base short and J 0 bases short, with 13 bases between. The V gene's germline CDR1 is LGHNA and CDR2 YNFKEQ. The CDR3 has 18 residues. The CDR3 is CASSQAGGRSSYNSPLHF. CDR3 nucleotides: TGTGCCAGCAGCCAAGCGGGGGGCAGAAGCTCCTATAATTCACCCCTCCACTTT.